Listed below are T cell receptor beta chains from one sample, sequenced in a study of T cell responses to AZD1222 COVID-19 vaccine. Profiling relied on immunoSEQ multiplex PCR, and the TCRdb table lists in-frame clones only, not all of them. The data contain about 150,000 clones, around 88% of them seen just once; the ten biggest clones take up roughly 2%. Specimen: peripheral blood, collected on day 0 of AZD1222 vaccination. These receptors all stem from an adult in good health. CDR3s include the opening cysteine and the closing phenylalanine or tryptophan. A D gene is named only where the DNA matches it firmly. Clone size, where shown, is once, few, many, or a class for clones that have expanded.

15	TRBV7-9	-	-	TRBJ1-2	TGTGCCAGCAGCCACGCGGGGGGCGGGAACAATGGCTACACCTTC	CASSHAGGGNNGYTF
15	TRBV6-2/TRBV6-3	TRBD1	once	TRBJ1-5	TGTGCCAGCAGTTACTCGGGACAGTTCAATCAGCCCCAGCATTTT	CASSYSGQFNQPQHF
18	TRBV18	TRBD2	-	TRBJ2-1	TGTGCCAGCTCATCTACAGGGGTTAGCGGGAGCCCCTACAATGAGCAGTTCTTC	CASSSTGVSGSPYNEQFF
14	TRBV19	-	-	TRBJ2-7	TGTGCCAGTAGCGCTAGTCTGGTCTCCTACGAGCAGTACTTC	CASSASLVSYEQYF
14	TRBV30	-	few	TRBJ1-1	TGTGCCTGGACCGAGGGCAGGATGAACACTGAAGCTTTCTTT	CAWTEGRMNTEAFF
14	TRBV14	-	-	TRBJ1-1	TGTGCCAGCAGCCACCTAGGACAGATGGGTGAAGCTTTCTTT	CASSHLGQMGEAFF
18	TRBV7-2	TRBD1	-	TRBJ2-2	TGTGCCAGCAGCCGTGAACCTCCCGGGACAGGGAACACCGGGGAGCTGTTTTTT	CASSREPPGTGNTGELFF
13	TRBV7-2	-	-	TRBJ2-1	TGTGCCAGCAGCCTAGTGGGGGGAAATGAGCAGTTCTTC	CASSLVGGNEQFF
16	TRBV9	-	-	TRBJ1-6	TGTGCCAGCAGCTTTGGTCAGGGGCCAGATAATTCACCCCTCCACTTT	CASSFGQGPDNSPLHF
12	TRBV5-4	TRBD1	-	TRBJ2-7	TGTGCCAGCAGCTTGCGTTCGGACAGGAAGTACTTC	CASSLRSDRKYF
11	TRBV14	-	-	TRBJ2-1	TGTGCCAGCAGCCAAGCCCTAGGGCAGTTCTTC	CASSQALGQFF
13	TRBV29-1	TRBD2	-	TRBJ2-1	TGCAGCGTTGGGGGAGGGTCCTACAATGAGCAGTTCTTC	CSVGGGSYNEQFF
17	TRBV7-8	-	-	TRBJ2-7	TGTGCCAGCAGCTCGCGTTCCGTCATGGAGAGCGCCTACGAGCAGTACTTC	CASSSRSVMESAYEQYF
16	TRBV29-1	TRBD1	-	TRBJ2-3	TGCAGCGTTGAAGGGTCAAGGACAGGGCACACAGATACGCAGTATTTT	CSVEGSRTGHTDTQYF
16	TRBV25-1	-	-	TRBJ1-1	TGTGCCAGCAGTGAAAGTTTTGGGGAAGACGGCACTGAAGCTTTCTTT	CASSESFGEDGTEAFF
11	TRBV20-1	-	-	TRBJ2-1	TGCAGTGCTGGAGATCCCAATGAGCAGTTCTTC	CSAGDPNEQFF
13	TRBV7-8	-	-	TRBJ2-1	TGTGCCAGCAGCCTGACTTCTTACAATGAGCAGTTCTTC	CASSLTSYNEQFF
17	TRBV4-3	TRBD1	-	TRBJ2-7	TGCGCCAGCAGCCAAGTACGAGACAGGGCTTTTTTTGGGGAGCAGTACTTC	CASSQVRDRAFFGEQYF
17	TRBV6-2/TRBV6-3	-	once	TRBJ1-5	TGTGCCAGCAGTCCAACCGGATGGCGTTATAGCAATCAGCCCCAGCATTTT	CASSPTGWRYSNQPQHF
17	TRBV6-2/TRBV6-3	TRBD2	-	TRBJ2-7	TGTGCCAGCAGTTACTCGAAAAGGAGCGGGAGGGGTTACGAGCAGTACTTC	CASSYSKRSGRGYEQYF
14	TRBV27	TRBD1	-	TRBJ2-7	TGTGCCAGCAGTTTATTTTGGGACAGCACCGAGCAGTACTTC	CASSLFWDSTEQYF
16	TRBV19	-	-	TRBJ2-3	TGTGCCAGTAGTATAAGGAGCACTCCGCCGACAGATACGCAGTATTTT	CASSIRSTPPTDTQYF
14	TRBV20-1	TRBD2	-	TRBJ2-7	TGCAGTGCTAGTTATCTAGCGGGAGGAGTTGAGCAGTACTTC	CSASYLAGGVEQYF
16	TRBV7-2	TRBD2	-	TRBJ2-2	TGTGCCAGCAGCTTTCCAGCGGGAGGGCACACCGGGGAGCTGTTTTTT	CASSFPAGGHTGELFF
10	TRBV7-2	-	-	TRBJ1-5	TGTGCCAGCAGCTCCGGGCCCCAGCATTTT	CASSSGPQHF
15	TRBV9	TRBD1	-	TRBJ1-1	TGTGCCAGCAGCGTAGGCCGGGACAGTCACACTGAAGCTTTCTTT	CASSVGRDSHTEAFF
15	TRBV5-1	-	-	TRBJ1-2	TGCGCCAGCAGCTTGGCACCCGACAGCCTCTATGGCTACACCTTC	CASSLAPDSLYGYTF
15	TRBV29-1	TRBD1	-	TRBJ2-1	TGCAGCGTCGCTAGGACAGGGAGCTCCTACAATGAGCAGTTCTTC	CSVARTGSSYNEQFF
22	TRBV27	-	few	TRBJ1-4	TGTGCCAGCAGCCGTAAGGGGCCCCACCTTCAGGGGAGAGGGGCAACTAATGAAAAACTGTTTTTT	CASSRKGPHLQGRGATNEKLFF
14	TRBV6-2/TRBV6-3	-	-	TRBJ2-5	TGTGCCAGCAGTTACCCCGGAGGGACAGAGACCCAGTACTTC	CASSYPGGTETQYF
15	TRBV9	-	-	TRBJ2-3	TGTGCCAGCAGCGCGTGGGACCAGGAGTGGGATACGCAGTATTTT	CASSAWDQEWDTQYF
16	TRBV11-2	TRBD1	once	TRBJ1-2	TGTGCCAGCAGCCCACCTATTATCGGGACAGTCTATGGCTACACCTTC	CASSPPIIGTVYGYTF
12	TRBV9	-	-	TRBJ1-2	TGTGCCAGCTGGCGGGGAAACTATGGCTACACCTTC	CASWRGNYGYTF
15	TRBV7-2	-	few	TRBJ2-5	TGTGCCAGCAGCCCCAACCCGGGCTCCCAAGAGACCCAGTACTTC	CASSPNPGSQETQYF
12	TRBV12-3/TRBV12-4	-	-	TRBJ1-1	TGTGCCAGCAGTAGGGTACATTCTGAAGCTTTCTTT	CASSRVHSEAFF
16	TRBV7-2	TRBD2	-	TRBJ2-7	TGTGCCAGCAGCTTAGCCCTACTAGCGCCCCTCGGGGAGCAGTACTTC	CASSLALLAPLGEQYF
12	TRBV12-3/TRBV12-4	-	-	TRBJ2-3	TGTGCCAGCAGTTTGAAGAGGGATACGCAGTATTTT	CASSLKRDTQYF
15	TRBV7-2	TRBD2	-	TRBJ2-2	TGTGCCAGCAGCTTCCACCGACTAGCCATCGGGGAGCTGTTTTTT	CASSFHRLAIGELFF
14	TRBV3-1/TRBV3-2	-	-	TRBJ1-3	TGTGCCAGCAGCCACGGACGTAGTAGAGACACCATATATTTT	CASSHGRSRDTIYF
14	TRBV7-2	-	-	TRBJ2-7	TGTGCCAGCAGCTTAGACGGGAGCTCCTACGAGCAGTACTTC	CASSLDGSSYEQYF
13	TRBV12-3/TRBV12-4	-	-	TRBJ2-1	TGTGCCAGCAGTTTAGGTAGGGGCAATGAGCAGTTCTTC	CASSLGRGNEQFF
12	TRBV25-1	-	few	TRBJ1-4	TGTGCCAGCAGTGCGTTAAAAGAAAAACTGTTTTTT	CASSALKEKLFF